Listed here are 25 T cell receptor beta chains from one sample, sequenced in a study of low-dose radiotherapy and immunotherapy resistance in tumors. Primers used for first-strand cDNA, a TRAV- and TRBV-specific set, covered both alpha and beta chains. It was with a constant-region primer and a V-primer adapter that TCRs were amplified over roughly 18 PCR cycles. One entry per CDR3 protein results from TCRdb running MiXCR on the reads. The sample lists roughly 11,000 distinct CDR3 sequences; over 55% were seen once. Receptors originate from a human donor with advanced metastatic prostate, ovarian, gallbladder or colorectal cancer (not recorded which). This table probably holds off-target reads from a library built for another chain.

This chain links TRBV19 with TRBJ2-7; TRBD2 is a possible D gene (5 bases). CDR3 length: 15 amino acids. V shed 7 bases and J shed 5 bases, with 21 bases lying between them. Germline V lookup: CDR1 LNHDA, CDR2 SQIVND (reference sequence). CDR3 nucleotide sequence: TGTGCCAGTAAGTTAAGGGCCGGGCTCGGGAACGAGCAGTACTTC. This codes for CASKLRAGLGNEQYF.

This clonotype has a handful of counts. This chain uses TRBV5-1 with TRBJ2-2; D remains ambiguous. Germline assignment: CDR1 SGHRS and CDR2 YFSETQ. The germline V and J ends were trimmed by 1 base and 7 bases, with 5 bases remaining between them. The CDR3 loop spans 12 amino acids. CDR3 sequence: CASSLSHGELFF. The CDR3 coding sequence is TGCGCCAGCAGCTTGTCCCACGGGGAGCTGTTTTTT.

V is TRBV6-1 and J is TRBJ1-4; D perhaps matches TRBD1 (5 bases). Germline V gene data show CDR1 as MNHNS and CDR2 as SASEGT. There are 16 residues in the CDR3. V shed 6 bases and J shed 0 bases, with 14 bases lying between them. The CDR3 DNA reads TGTGCCAGCAGAGCGGAGGGGAGGGCAACTAATGAAAAACTGTTTTTT. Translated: CASRAEGRATNEKLFF.

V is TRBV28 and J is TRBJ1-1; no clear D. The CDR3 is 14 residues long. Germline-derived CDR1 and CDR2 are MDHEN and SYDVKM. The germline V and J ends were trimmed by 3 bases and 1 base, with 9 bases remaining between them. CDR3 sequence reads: CASSFFGWNTEAFF. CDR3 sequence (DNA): TGTGCCAGCAGTTTTTTCGGGTGGAACACTGAAGCTTTCTTT.

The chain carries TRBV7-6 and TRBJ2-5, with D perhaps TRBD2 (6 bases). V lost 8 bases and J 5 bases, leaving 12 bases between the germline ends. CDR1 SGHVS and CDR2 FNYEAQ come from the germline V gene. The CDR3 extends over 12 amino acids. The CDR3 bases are TGTGCCAGCTCGGGGGTCGGGGAGACCCAGTACTTC. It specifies CASSGVGETQYF. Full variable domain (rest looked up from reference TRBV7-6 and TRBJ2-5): GAGVSQSPRYKVTKRGQDVALRCDPISGHVSLYWYRQALGQGPEFLTYFNYEAQQDKSGLPNDRFSAERPEGSISTLTIQRTEQRDSAMYRCASSGVGETQYFGPGTRLLVL.

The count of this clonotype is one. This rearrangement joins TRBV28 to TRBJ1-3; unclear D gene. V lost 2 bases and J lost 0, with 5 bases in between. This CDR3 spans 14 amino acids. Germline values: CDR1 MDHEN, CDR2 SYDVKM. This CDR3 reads CASSLASSGNTIYF. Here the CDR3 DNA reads TGTGCCAGCAGTTTAGCGAGCTCTGGAAACACCATATATTTT.

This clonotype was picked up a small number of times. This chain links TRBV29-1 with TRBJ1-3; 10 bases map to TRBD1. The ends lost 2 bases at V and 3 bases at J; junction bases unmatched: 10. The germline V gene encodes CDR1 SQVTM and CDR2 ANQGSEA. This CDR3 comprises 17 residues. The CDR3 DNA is TGCAGCGTTGAAAAGTTTCGACAGGGGGCTGTTGGAAACACCATATATTTT. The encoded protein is CSVEKFRQGAVGNTIYF.

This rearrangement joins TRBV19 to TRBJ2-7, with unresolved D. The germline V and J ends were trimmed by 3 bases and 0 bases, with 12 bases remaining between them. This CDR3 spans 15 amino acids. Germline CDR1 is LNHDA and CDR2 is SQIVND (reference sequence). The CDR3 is CASSIRGASSYEQYF. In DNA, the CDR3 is TGTGCCAGTAGTATCCGCGGCGCTAGCTCCTACGAGCAGTACTTC.

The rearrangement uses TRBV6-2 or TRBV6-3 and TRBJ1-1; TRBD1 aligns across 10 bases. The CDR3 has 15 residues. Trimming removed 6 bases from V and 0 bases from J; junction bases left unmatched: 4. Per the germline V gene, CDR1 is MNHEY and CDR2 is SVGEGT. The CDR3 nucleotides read TGTGCCAGCAGGTTGACAGGGGGCATGAACACTGAAGCTTTCTTT. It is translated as CASRLTGGMNTEAFF.

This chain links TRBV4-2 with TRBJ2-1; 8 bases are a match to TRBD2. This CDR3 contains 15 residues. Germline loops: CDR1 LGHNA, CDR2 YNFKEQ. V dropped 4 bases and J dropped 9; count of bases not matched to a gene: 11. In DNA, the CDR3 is TGTGCCAGCAGCCCAAGTCAGCGGGGGCCCGGTGAGCAGTTCTTC. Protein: CASSPSQRGPGEQFF.

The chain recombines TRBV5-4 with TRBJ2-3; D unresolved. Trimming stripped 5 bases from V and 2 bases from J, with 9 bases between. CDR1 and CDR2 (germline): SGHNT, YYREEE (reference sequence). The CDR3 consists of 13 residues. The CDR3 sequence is CASSSMSTDTQYF. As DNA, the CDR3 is TGTGCCAGCAGTTCGATGTCCACAGATACGCAGTATTTT.

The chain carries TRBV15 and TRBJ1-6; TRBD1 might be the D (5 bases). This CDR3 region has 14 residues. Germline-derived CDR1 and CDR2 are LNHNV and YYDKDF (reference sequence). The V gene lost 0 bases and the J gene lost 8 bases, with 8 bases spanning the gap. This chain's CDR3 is CATSRDLRDSPLHF. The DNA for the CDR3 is TGTGCCACCAGCAGAGATCTCAGGGATTCACCCCTCCACTTT.

CDR3 DNA sequence: TGTGCCAGTAGTATGGTCAGTCAAGAGACCCAGTACTTC. This translates into CASSMVSQETQYF. The V and J genes are TRBV19 and TRBJ2-5; D is unclear. The V gene's germline CDR1 is LNHDA and CDR2 SQIVND (reference sequence). The V and J ends lost 3 bases and 2 bases respectively, with 7 bases between them. This CDR3 is built from 13 residues.

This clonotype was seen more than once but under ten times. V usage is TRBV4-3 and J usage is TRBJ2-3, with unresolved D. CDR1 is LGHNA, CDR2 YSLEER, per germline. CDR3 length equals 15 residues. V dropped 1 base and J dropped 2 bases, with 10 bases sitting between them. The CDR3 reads CASSQGADDTDTQYF. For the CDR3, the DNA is TGCGCCAGCAGCCAAGGGGCGGACGACACAGATACGCAGTATTTT.

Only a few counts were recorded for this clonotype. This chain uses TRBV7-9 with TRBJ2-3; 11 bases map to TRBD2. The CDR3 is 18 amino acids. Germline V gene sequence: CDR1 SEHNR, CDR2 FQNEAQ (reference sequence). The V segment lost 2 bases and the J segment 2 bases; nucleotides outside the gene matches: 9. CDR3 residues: CASSLPPRLAGTTDTQYF. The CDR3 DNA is TGTGCCAGCAGCTTACCGCCTCGACTAGCGGGGACCACAGATACGCAGTATTTT.

CDR3 in amino acids: CAISESASSGELFF. The DNA of the CDR3 is TGTGCCATCAGTGAGTCGGCAAGTTCCGGGGAGCTGTTTTTT. This chain uses TRBV10-3 with TRBJ2-2; unclear D gene. The CDR3 totals 14 residues. Trimming removed 0 bases at V and 6 bases at J, with 8 bases between. The germline V gene has CDR1 ENHRY and CDR2 SYGVKD.

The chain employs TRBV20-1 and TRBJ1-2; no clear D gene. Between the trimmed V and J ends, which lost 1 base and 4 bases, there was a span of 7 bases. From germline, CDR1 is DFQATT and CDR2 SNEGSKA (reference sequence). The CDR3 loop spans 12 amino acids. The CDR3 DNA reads TGCAGTGCTAGAGGCCGGCTCTATGGCTACACCTTC. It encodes CSARGRLYGYTF.

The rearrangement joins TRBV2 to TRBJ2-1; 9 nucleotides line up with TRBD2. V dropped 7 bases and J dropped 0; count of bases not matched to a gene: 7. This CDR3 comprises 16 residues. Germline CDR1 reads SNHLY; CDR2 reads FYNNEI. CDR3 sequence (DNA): TGTGCCAGCATGTTTAGCGGGAGCCTCTCCTACAATGAGCAGTTCTTC. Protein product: CASMFSGSLSYNEQFF.

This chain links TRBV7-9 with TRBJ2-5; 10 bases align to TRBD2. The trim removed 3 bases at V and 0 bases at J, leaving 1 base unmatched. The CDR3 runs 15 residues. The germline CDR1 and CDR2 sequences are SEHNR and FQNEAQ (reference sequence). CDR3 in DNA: TGTGCCAGCAGCTTGACTAGCGGGTACCAAGAGACCCAGTACTTC. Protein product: CASSLTSGYQETQYF. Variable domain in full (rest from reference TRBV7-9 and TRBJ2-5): DTGVSQNPRHKITKRGQNVTFRCDPISEHNRLYWYRQTLGQGPEFLTYFQNEAQLEKSRLLSDRFSAERPKGSFSTLEIQRTEQGDSAMYLCASSLTSGYQETQYFGPGTRLLVL.

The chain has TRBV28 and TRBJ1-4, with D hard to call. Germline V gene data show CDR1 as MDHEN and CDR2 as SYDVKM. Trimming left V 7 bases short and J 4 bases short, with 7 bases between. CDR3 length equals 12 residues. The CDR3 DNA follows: TGTGCCAGCATGCGGAGTAATGAAAAACTGTTTTTT. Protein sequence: CASMRSNEKLFF. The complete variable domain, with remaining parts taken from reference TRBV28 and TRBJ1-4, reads DVKVTQSSRYLVKRTGEKVFLECVQDMDHENMFWYRQDPGLGLRLIYFSYDVKMKEKGDIPEGYSVSREKKERFSLILESASTNQTSMYLCASMRSNEKLFFGSGTQLSVL.

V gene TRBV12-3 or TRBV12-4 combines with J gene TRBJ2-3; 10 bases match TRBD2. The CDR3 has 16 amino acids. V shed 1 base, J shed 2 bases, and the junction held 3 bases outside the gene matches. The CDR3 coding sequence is TGTGCCAGCAGTTTAGGGACTAGCGGAAACACAGATACGCAGTATTTT. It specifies CASSLGTSGNTDTQYF.

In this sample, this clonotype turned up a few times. CDR3 loop: CASIPGLGYGYTF. In nucleotides, the CDR3 is TGTGCCAGCATTCCCGGACTGGGCTATGGCTACACCTTC. The chain has TRBV13 and TRBJ1-2, with D uncertain. Looked up from germline, CDR1 is PRHDT and CDR2 is FYEKMQ (reference sequence). Trimming left V 7 bases short and J 4 bases short, with 13 bases between. This CDR3 region has 13 residues.

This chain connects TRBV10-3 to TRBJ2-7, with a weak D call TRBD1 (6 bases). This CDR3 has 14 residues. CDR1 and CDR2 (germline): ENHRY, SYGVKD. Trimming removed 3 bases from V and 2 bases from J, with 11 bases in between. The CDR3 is CAISDLTGAYEQYF. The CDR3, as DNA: TGTGCCATCAGTGACTTGACAGGCGCCTACGAGCAGTACTTC.

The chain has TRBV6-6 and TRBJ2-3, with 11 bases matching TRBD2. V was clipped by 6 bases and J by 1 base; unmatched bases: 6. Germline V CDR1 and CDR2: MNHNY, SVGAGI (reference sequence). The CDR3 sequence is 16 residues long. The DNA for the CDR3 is TGTGCCAGCAGCGGAGTAGCGGGGGGGGGCACAGATACGCAGTATTTT. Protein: CASSGVAGGGTDTQYF.

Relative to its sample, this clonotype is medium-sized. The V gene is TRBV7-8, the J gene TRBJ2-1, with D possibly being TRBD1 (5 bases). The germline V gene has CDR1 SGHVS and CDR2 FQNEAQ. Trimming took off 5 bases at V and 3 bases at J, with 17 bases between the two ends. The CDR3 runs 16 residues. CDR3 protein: CASSTHAPQGYNEQFF. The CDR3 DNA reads TGTGCCAGCAGCACTCATGCACCGCAGGGCTACAATGAGCAGTTCTTC.